This entry concerns a single T cell receptor beta chain. The target antigen is unknown. The CDR3 is 15 residues long. CDR1 SGHRS and CDR2 YFSETQ come from the germline V gene. The J segment lost 1 base and the V segment lost 4 bases, leaving 2 bases of the junction unmatched. The sample belongs to a study of blood T cells in healthy people across ages. Using a J-beta primer mix together with a sample-barcoded 5' primer, a second PCR was run for 7 to 11 cycles. Each cDNA molecule received a tag from a template-switch adaptor that had 12 random nucleotides. Using its own MiXCR run on the 5' RACE reads, TCRdb lists one record per CDR3 protein. The sample lists about 830,000 distinct CDR3 sequences, approximately 65% occurring once. Points from the study as a whole: Older age went with lower TCR beta diversity per million T cells, in a roughly linear way.

J is TRBJ2-2 and V is TRBV5-1, with 9 nucleotides matching TRBD1. The receptor was derived from a young man in good health. Input material: blood. CDR3 sequence (DNA): TGCGCCAGCAGCAAGGACAGGGGGAACACCGGGGAGCTGTTTTTT. Translated: CASSKDRGNTGELFF.